This passage covers 8 T cell receptor beta chains from one sample sequenced in a study of control samples from healthy donors and cancer patients. Repertoires were generated with immunoSEQ multiplex PCR, while TCRdb's copy carries only in-frame clones and drops some. The profile covers 400,000 to 450,000 clones, with approximately 90% appearing a single time and around 6.4% taken by the ten largest. The specimen sequenced was PBMCs. These receptors originate from a middle-aged man with head and neck cancer.

The table lists this clone with a few counts. The rearrangement uses TRBV5-1 and TRBJ2-7; 7 nucleotides line up with TRBD2. From germline, CDR1 is SGHRS and CDR2 YFSETQ. V was clipped by 4 bases and J by 2 bases; unmatched bases: 9. The CDR3 length is 15 residues. CDR3 nucleotide sequence: TGCGCCAGCAGCCCGGTAAGCGGGGCCCCCTACGAGCAGTACTTC. It is translated as CASSPVSGAPYEQYF.

The CDR3 is CASSVGGVMNTEAFF. The CDR3 bases are TGTGCCAGCAGCGTAGGCGGGGTTATGAACACTGAAGCTTTCTTT. The chain has TRBV9 and TRBJ1-1; no firm D call. From germline, CDR1 is SGDLS and CDR2 YYNGEE. The CDR3 is 15 amino acids. V was cut by 0 bases and J by 0 bases, with 9 bases left in between.

V and J are TRBV4-3 and TRBJ1-2; D is undetermined. V dropped 0 bases and J dropped 3 bases, with 11 bases sitting between them. Germline CDR1 LGHNA, CDR2 YSLEER. This CDR3 region has 15 residues. CDR3 region: CASSQDRWVYYGYTF. The DNA of the CDR3 is TGCGCCAGCAGCCAAGATCGCTGGGTTTACTATGGCTACACCTTC.

The chain uses TRBV5-4 and TRBJ1-2; 8 bases are a match to TRBD1. The CDR3 consists of 14 residues. The ends lost 1 base at V and 5 bases at J; junction bases unmatched: 4. Germline CDR1 SGHNT, CDR2 YYREEE (reference sequence). The CDR3 bases are TGTGCCAGCAGCTTGCTGGGACAGGAGTATGGCTACACCTTC. Translating it yields CASSLLGQEYGYTF.

In its sample, this clone was seen a few times. This rearrangement joins TRBV2 to TRBJ2-2; the match to TRBD1 covers 9 bases. This CDR3 contains 14 residues. CDR1 SNHLY and CDR2 FYNNEI come from the germline V gene. V dropped 7 bases and J dropped 7; count of bases not matched to a gene: 7. The CDR3 reads CASTSDRGGGELFF. The CDR3 nucleotides are TGTGCCAGCACTTCGGACAGGGGAGGCGGGGAGCTGTTTTTT.

The V gene is TRBV4-3, the J gene TRBJ2-1, with TRBD2 matching 9 bases. J was trimmed by 6 bases and V by 0 bases; bases with no gene match: 6. Germline lookup yields CDR1 LGHNA and CDR2 YSLEER. CDR3 length: 16 residues. The CDR3 reads CASSQEAAGGSNEQFF. The CDR3 DNA reads TGCGCCAGCAGCCAAGAGGCAGCGGGGGGATCCAATGAGCAGTTCTTC.

The rearrangement joins TRBV28 to TRBJ1-5, with TRBD1 matching over 12 bases. The trim removed 6 bases at V and 7 bases at J, leaving 7 bases unmatched. The germline gives CDR1 MDHEN, CDR2 SYDVKM. The CDR3 loop spans 15 amino acids. The CDR3 DNA reads as TGTGCCAGCAGCCGGGGACAGGGGGCTTCGCAGCCCCAGCATTTT. It codes for CASSRGQGASQPQHF.

This clone was counted between two and nine times. The rearrangement uses TRBV9 and TRBJ2-1, with D possibly being TRBD1 (5 bases). Trimming cost V 3 bases and J 6 bases, with 13 bases left between them. The CDR3 loop spans 14 amino acids. CDR1 and CDR2 (germline): SGDLS, YYNGEE. This CDR3 reads CASSGQLSSNEQFF. CDR3 coding DNA: TGTGCCAGCAGCGGACAGCTGTCCAGCAATGAGCAGTTCTTC.